These 22 T cell receptor beta chains were sequenced from one sample in a study of monozygotic twins with inflammatory bowel disease. Using the 5' RACE reads, TCRdb records one entry per CDR3 protein without DNA. The ten most abundant clones cover less than 2.5% of a sample with around 410,000 distinct CDR3 sequences. Sequencing input: blood. The receptors shown here come from a human donor with ulcerative colitis or Crohn's disease, or a healthy co-twin of an affected twin (not recorded which).

The chain links TRBV4-2 to TRBJ1-2; TCRdb indicates TRBD1, and absent DNA this call remains unverified. Germline V gene sequence: CDR1 LGHNA, CDR2 YNFKEQ. CDR3 length equals 19 residues. CDR3 region: CASSQVSLTGQGPRSGYTF.

This sequence joins TRBV5-1 and TRBJ2-2; the TCRdb D gene call, TRBD1, has no DNA to confirm it. The germline V gene has CDR1 SGHRS and CDR2 YFSETQ. The CDR3 extends over 16 amino acids. The CDR3 region is CASSLARGTNTGELFF.

This chain uses TRBV20-1 with TRBJ2-7. This CDR3 region has 13 residues. Germline CDR1 is DFQATT and CDR2 is SNEGSKA (reference sequence). CDR3 protein: CSARLAGVYEQYF.

V is TRBV3-1 and J is TRBJ1-2; TCRdb proposes TRBD1, but this gene call is untestable without DNA. The germline gives CDR1 LGHDT, CDR2 YNNKEL (reference sequence). The CDR3 sequence is 15 residues long. The CDR3 spells CASSFQSGTVYGYTF.

The chain couples TRBV28 to TRBJ2-3; with no DNA, the TCRdb D assignment of TRBD2 cannot be verified. This CDR3 has 14 residues. Looked up from germline, CDR1 is MDHEN and CDR2 is SYDVKM. CDR3: CASSAGDETDTQYF.

The chain couples TRBV12-5 to TRBJ1-4; TCRdb's D call of TRBD1 is untestable without DNA. The CDR3 has 15 residues. Per the germline V gene, CDR1 is LGHNT and CDR2 is FRNRAP. The CDR3 spells CASGLGQGAEEKLFF.

The chain links TRBV19 to TRBJ2-7. CDR3 length: 13 residues. Germline-derived CDR1 and CDR2 are LNHDA and SQIVND (reference sequence). The CDR3: CASSMTDSYEQYF. Drawing the rest from reference TRBV19 and TRBJ2-7, the complete variable domain is DGGITQSPKYLFRKEGQNVTLSCEQNLNHDAMYWYRQDPGQGLRLIYYSQIVNDFQKGDIAEGYSVSREKKESFPLTVTSAQKNPTAFYLCASSMTDSYEQYFGPGTRLTVT.

The V call is TRBV20-1, the J call TRBJ2-1; absent DNA, TCRdb's TRBD2 call cannot be checked. The CDR3 is 14 amino acids. Germline V CDR1 and CDR2: DFQATT, SNEGSKA (reference sequence). The CDR3 here is CSARIAGGYNEQFF.

V is TRBV7-9 and J is TRBJ2-3; with no DNA, the TCRdb D assignment of TRBD1 cannot be verified. Germline CDR1 and CDR2: SEHNR and FQNEAQ (reference sequence). The CDR3 contains 15 residues. CDR3 loop: CASSLPTTLGNTQYF.

CDR3 amino acids: CSALLAGAYEQYF. The rearrangement joins TRBV20-1 to TRBJ2-7; TCRdb names TRBD2, which stays unverified in the absence of DNA. Germline V gene lookup returns CDR1 DFQATT and CDR2 SNEGSKA (reference sequence). This CDR3 is 13 amino acids long.

CDR3: CASSLTLGQEQFF. The V gene is TRBV7-3, the J gene TRBJ2-1; TCRdb picks TRBD1, but there is no DNA to check that call. The germline V gene encodes CDR1 SGHTA and CDR2 FQGTGA. The CDR3 has 13 residues.

The V call is TRBV25-1, the J call TRBJ2-5; no DNA is available, so the TRBD2 call from TCRdb remains unchecked. The CDR3 sequence is 15 residues long. The germline V gene encodes CDR1 MGHDK and CDR2 SYGVNS. The CDR3: CASSEQPSGVETQYF.

The chain uses TRBV7-2 and TRBJ1-1. Germline lookup yields CDR1 SGHTA and CDR2 FQGNSA. This CDR3 is 15 amino acids long. CDR3 sequence: CASSLVRVRGTEAFF. Looking up the rest from reference TRBV7-2 and TRBJ1-1 gives the full variable domain: GAGVSQSPSNKVTEKGKDVELRCDPISGHTALYWYRQSLGQGLEFLIYFQGNSAPDKSGLPSDRFSAERTGGSVSTLTIQRTQQEDSAVYLCASSLVRVRGTEAFFGQGTRLTVV.

The chain uses TRBV6-5 and TRBJ1-5. The CDR3 runs to 16 residues. Per germline, CDR1 MNHEY and CDR2 SVGAGI. This chain's CDR3 is CASSYSAGPLHQPQHF.

This sequence joins TRBV7-9 and TRBJ1-4; TCRdb's assignment of TRBD1 cannot be checked, as there is no DNA. This CDR3 has 13 residues. Germline V CDR1 and CDR2: SEHNR, FQNEAQ (reference sequence). This chain's CDR3 is CASSPGQLRKLFF.

The V gene is TRBV9, the J gene TRBJ1-4. The germline V gene has CDR1 SGDLS and CDR2 YYNGEE. The CDR3 is 14 residues long. The CDR3 spells CASTSAGGNEKLFF.

This chain joins TRBV30 and TRBJ2-3; TCRdb's D call of TRBD2 is untestable without DNA. The CDR3 totals 16 residues. Looked up from germline, CDR1 is GTSNPN and CDR2 is SVGIG (reference sequence). CDR3 residues: CAWSVPARGDTDTQYF.

This rearrangement joins TRBV4-3 to TRBJ1-3; the D gene TCRdb calls, TRBD1, cannot be checked with no DNA. The CDR3 is 15 amino acids. Germline-derived CDR1 and CDR2 are LGHNA and YSLEER. This chain's CDR3 is CASSPKDSRGNTIYF.

The CDR3 region is CASRPGSEGYNEQFF. The V gene is TRBV27, the J gene TRBJ2-1; TCRdb's D gene call, TRBD1, goes unchecked for lack of DNA. CDR1 and CDR2 from the germline V gene are MNHEY and SMNVEV (reference sequence). The CDR3 runs 15 residues.

V is TRBV11-2 and J is TRBJ2-5; with no DNA, the TCRdb D assignment of TRBD2 cannot be verified. In germline, CDR1 is SGHAT, CDR2 FQNNGV. The CDR3 sequence is 19 residues long. CDR3 sequence: CASSSAPGLAGGPGETQYF.

The rearrangement links TRBV3-1 to TRBJ2-7. The germline gives CDR1 LGHDT, CDR2 YNNKEL (reference sequence). CDR3 length equals 14 residues. The CDR3 loop is CASSPRTAAYEQYF.

The rearrangement links TRBV27 to TRBJ2-6; TCRdb gives TRBD1 as the D gene, but with no DNA this cannot be confirmed. The germline V gene encodes CDR1 MNHEY and CDR2 SMNVEV (reference sequence). This CDR3 is built from 15 residues. The CDR3 sequence: CASSLAGNGANVLTF.